This is a list of T cell receptor beta chains from one sample in a study of a mutant IDH1 vaccine in newly diagnosed glioma. Profiled with immunoSEQ multiplex PCR; TCRdb holds only in-frame clones, not every one. This sample has tens of thousands of clones, with roughly 80% found just once. These receptors are not linked to any known antigen. The sample here was PBMCs, taken from a glioma patient whose treatment included an IDH1 peptide vaccine. These receptors all come from a woman aged 50 to 65 with glioma. CDR3s include the opening cysteine and the closing phenylalanine or tryptophan. A D gene is named only where the DNA matches it firmly. The size of a clone is reported for some rows only, either as once, few or many, or as a class for expanded clones.

D gene	V gene	J gene	clone size	CDR3 protein	CDR3 DNA
NA	TRBV7-2	TRBJ1-1	NA	CASSLVSAGTEAFF	TGTGCCAGCAGCTTAGTTTCCGCGGGGACTGAAGCTTTCTTT
NA	TRBV5-1	TRBJ1-5	NA	CASSLESGANQPQHF	TGCGCCAGCAGCTTGGAGTCGGGGGCAAATCAGCCCCAGCATTTT
NA	TRBV20-1	TRBJ2-5	NA	CSAGSPETQYF	TGCAGTGCTGGATCTCCGGAGACCCAGTACTTC
TRBD2	TRBV5-1	TRBJ2-1	NA	CASSGGGGNNEQFF	TGCGCCAGCAGCGGCGGCGGGGGGAACAATGAGCAGTTCTTC
NA	TRBV9	TRBJ2-5	NA	CASSVSGREGETQYF	TGTGCCAGCAGCGTCTCAGGGAGAGAAGGAGAGACCCAGTACTTC
TRBD1	TRBV29-1	TRBJ2-3	NA	CSVEGTGGFSPDTQYF	TGCAGCGTTGAAGGGACAGGGGGCTTTAGTCCAGATACGCAGTATTTT
NA	TRBV15	TRBJ1-1	few	CATSRDKGITEAFF	TGTGCCACCAGCAGAGATAAAGGGATCACTGAAGCTTTCTTT
NA	TRBV19	TRBJ1-6	NA	CASQSGPSSYNSPLHF	TGTGCCAGTCAATCCGGACCGAGCTCCTATAATTCACCCCTCCACTTT
TRBD1	TRBV5-4	TRBJ1-1	few	CASRGISGGAAFF	TGTGCCAGCAGGGGAATTTCAGGGGGCGCGGCTTTCTTT
TRBD1	TRBV4-3	TRBJ1-6	once	CASSQVHWDRGRSYNSPLHF	TGCGCCAGCAGCCAGGTCCATTGGGACAGGGGCCGCTCCTATAATTCACCCCTCCACTTT
TRBD1	TRBV6-5	TRBJ2-7	once	CASSMDRYEQYF	TGTGCCAGCAGCATGGACAGGTATGAGCAGTACTTC
TRBD1	TRBV7-2	TRBJ1-2	once	CASSATGTGSPYTF	TGTGCCAGCAGTGCAACCGGGACAGGGTCCCCCTACACCTTC
NA	TRBV19	TRBJ1-6	NA	CASSHRTAESPLHF	TGTGCCAGTAGTCATAGGACAGCAGAGTCACCCCTCCACTTT